These 5 T cell receptor beta chains were sequenced from one sample in a study of response to subunit inactivated influenza vaccine. Each CDR3 protein is one row after TCRdb ran MiXCR on the RT-PCR reads. The sample lists about 570,000 distinct CDR3 sequences; about 11% were seen once. This sample was also put to use in a study of T cells expressing NK-cell markers. That report notes: UMIs were included in TCR beta cDNA generated by 5'RACE template switching.

This sample comprised PBMCs from blood, obtained on the day of vaccination. The receptors originated from a man aged 50 or older who received an inactivated influenza vaccine.

This clonotype was detected only a few times. This chain links TRBV6-2 or TRBV6-3 with TRBJ1-1; a weak D match, TRBD1 (6 bases). Germline CDR1 reads MNHEY; CDR2 reads SVGEGT. The V end lost 6 bases, the J end lost 1 base, and 21 bases lay between the germline ends. CDR3 size: 17 residues. As DNA, the CDR3 is TGTGCCAGCAGCCACCCCACGGAGGGGGTTGCGAACACTGAAGCTTTCTTT. It encodes CASSHPTEGVANTEAFF.

This clonotype was seen a handful of times. This chain joins TRBV20-1 and TRBJ2-3; D ambiguous. This CDR3 comprises 16 residues. The germline CDR1 and CDR2 sequences are DFQATT and SNEGSKA (reference sequence). The V and J ends lost 5 bases and 0 bases respectively, with 18 bases between them. CDR3 in DNA: TGCAGTGCTTATGACTCCTCCTCTGCTAGCACAGATACGCAGTATTTT. The encoded protein is CSAYDSSSASTDTQYF.

V is TRBV7-2 and J is TRBJ1-4; 12 bases match TRBD1. The CDR3 is 14 residues long. Germline CDR1 SGHTA, CDR2 FQGNSA. J gave up 7 bases and V 5 bases, and 2 bases lay outside the gene matches. The CDR3 nucleotides are TGTGCCAGCAGCCGGGACAGGGGGCCTGAAAAACTGTTTTTT. Residues: CASSRDRGPEKLFF.

The sample holds a few counts of this clonotype. The V call is TRBV20-1, the J call TRBJ1-5; D gene ambiguous. With 3 bases removed from V and 2 bases from J, the gap between germline ends came to 11 bases. The CDR3 consists of 14 residues. CDR1 is DFQATT and CDR2 is SNEGSKA in the germline V gene (reference sequence). Here the CDR3 DNA reads TGCAGTGCTAGGGGGTTGGAGGGCAATCAGCCCCAGCATTTT. Encoded protein: CSARGLEGNQPQHF.

This clonotype has more than one count but fewer than ten. The rearrangement joins TRBV11-1 to TRBJ2-3; D may be TRBD2 (6 bases). Germline V gene lookup returns CDR1 SGHAT and CDR2 FQDESV (reference sequence). This CDR3 has 15 amino acids. Between the trimmed V and J ends, which lost 5 bases and 5 bases, there was a span of 17 bases. The CDR3 loop is CASSQDGRGRDTQYF. The CDR3 region has the DNA TGTGCCAGCAGCCAGGACGGACGGGGGAGAGATACGCAGTATTTT.